The next 18 T cell receptor beta chains were all read from a single sample in a study of blood T cell repertoires in COVID-19 (TCRdb year 2020). Preparation of the library involved the immunoSEQ multiplex PCR assay. As stored in TCRdb, this immuneACCESS dataset retains in-frame rearrangements with V and J assigned. A fraction of the clones does not appear; measured against another copy, unresolved V genes explain less than half of the discrepancy, and the remainder lacks a known reason. A total of fewer than 95,000 clones appear in this sample, about 74% of them only once. The ten biggest clones cover 3% to 4.5% of the sample. The sample taken for sequencing was peripheral blood. These receptors all stem from a man aged 65 to 79 with COVID-19, enrolled during active disease.

This chain links TRBV13 with TRBJ2-7, with TRBD1 matching over 9 bases. The CDR3 runs 14 residues. The ends lost 3 bases at V and 4 bases at J; junction bases unmatched: 4. The germline V gene encodes CDR1 PRHDT and CDR2 FYEKMQ (reference sequence). The CDR3 bases are TGTGCCAGCAGCTTCGGACAGGGGAATTACGAGCAGTACTTC. Translating it yields CASSFGQGNYEQYF.

This clone was found once. J is TRBJ2-5 and V is TRBV6-6; TRBD2 might be the D (5 bases). Between the trimmed V and J ends, which lost 8 bases and 9 bases, there was a span of 7 bases. CDR1 and CDR2 from the germline V gene are MNHNY and SVGAGI (reference sequence). This CDR3 spans 9 amino acids. CDR3 in amino acids: CASGGSQYF. The CDR3 nucleotides read TGTGCCAGCGGCGGGTCCCAGTACTTC.

The V gene is TRBV4-3, the J gene TRBJ2-7; 9 bases are a match to TRBD2. This CDR3 contains 16 residues. Trimming took 1 base from V and 3 from J; bases not matched to a gene: 7. Germline V CDR1 and CDR2: LGHNA, YSLEER. The CDR3 DNA reads as TGCGCCAGCAGCCAAGTGGCTAGCGGGAATCTCTACGAGCAGTACTTC. It specifies CASSQVASGNLYEQYF.

The J gene is TRBJ2-5, the V gene TRBV29-1; D possibly corresponds to TRBD2 (5 bases). The V end was cut by 2 bases, the J end by 4 bases, with 11 bases between. This CDR3 is 13 amino acids long. From germline, CDR1 is SQVTM and CDR2 ANQGSEA. The CDR3 bases are TGCAGCGTTGAACTAATACGGGGAGAGACCCAGTACTTC. The encoded protein is CSVELIRGETQYF. The full variable domain, in which reference TRBV29-1 and TRBJ2-5 provide the parts outside the CDR3, is SAVISQKPSRDICQRGTSLTIQCQVDSQVTMMFWYRQQPGQSLTLIATANQGSEATYESGFVIDKFPISRPNLTFSTLTVSNMSPEDSSIYLCSVELIRGETQYFGPGTRLLVL.

The chain couples TRBV4-3 to TRBJ1-4, with D maybe TRBD1 (5 bases). Germline CDR1 LGHNA, CDR2 YSLEER. Trimming took off 3 bases at V and 3 bases at J, with 14 bases between the two ends. The CDR3 is made up of 16 amino acids. CDR3 nucleotides: TGCGCCAGCAGCCATGGAACCGTGACAGCTAATGAAAAACTGTTTTTT. Its translation is CASSHGTVTANEKLFF.

CDR3 bases: TGTGCCAGCAGCTTGCCACGATCGGCCGGGAATGAGCAGTTCTTC. The encoded protein is CASSLPRSAGNEQFF. The rearrangement joins TRBV5-4 to TRBJ2-1; D remains ambiguous. Trimming stripped 1 base from V and 7 bases from J, with 15 bases between. Germline lookup yields CDR1 SGHNT and CDR2 YYREEE (reference sequence). This CDR3 is 15 amino acids long.

The rearrangement links TRBV7-2 to TRBJ1-3; TRBD1 matches at 8 bases. CDR1 is SGHTA, CDR2 FQGNSA, per germline. The ends lost 3 bases at V and 2 bases at J; junction bases unmatched: 0. The CDR3 has 14 amino acids. CDR3: CASSLTGAGNTIYF. DNA for the CDR3: TGTGCCAGCAGCTTGACAGGGGCTGGAAACACCATATATTTT.

The chain joins TRBV9 to TRBJ2-5; 8 bases match TRBD2. From germline, CDR1 is SGDLS and CDR2 YYNGEE. Germline trimming cut 2 bases from V and 2 bases from J; bases unmatched to any gene: 5. The CDR3 extends over 15 amino acids. The CDR3 region is CASSVGLALQETQYF. In nucleotides, the CDR3 is TGTGCCAGCAGCGTTGGACTAGCCCTACAAGAGACCCAGTACTTC.

This chain joins TRBV6-5 and TRBJ2-7, with TRBD1 as a possible D gene (6 bases). Germline V gives CDR1 MNHEY, CDR2 SVGAGI. The CDR3 spans 14 residues. The germline V and J ends were trimmed by 10 bases and 5 bases, with 21 bases remaining between them. CDR3 protein: CATRQGITGNEQYF. The CDR3 region has the DNA TGTGCCACCCGACAAGGAATTACAGGGAACGAGCAGTACTTC.

The V gene is TRBV9, the J gene TRBJ2-7; TRBD2 is a possible D gene (5 bases). Trimming shortened V by 0 bases and J by 3 bases, and 13 bases separated the two germline ends. Germline loops: CDR1 SGDLS, CDR2 YYNGEE. This CDR3 spans 15 amino acids. CDR3 in DNA: TGTGCCAGCAGCGTAGAACCAGCGGCTCGCTACGAGCAGTACTTC. Translation gives CASSVEPAARYEQYF.

J is TRBJ1-2 and V is TRBV7-2, with 10 bases lining up with TRBD1. The germline V gene encodes CDR1 SGHTA and CDR2 FQGNSA. This CDR3 comprises 15 residues. J was trimmed by 4 bases and V by 6 bases; bases with no gene match: 8. The CDR3 region has the DNA TGTGCCAGCAGTCGGGGACAGGGGTTTGGCTATGGCTACACCTTC. Translating it yields CASSRGQGFGYGYTF.

The chain uses TRBV5-1 and TRBJ1-1, with D possibly being TRBD1 (5 bases). Germline V gene lookup returns CDR1 SGHRS and CDR2 YFSETQ. The CDR3 contains 15 residues. V was pared by 3 bases and J by 1 base, with 13 bases between. The CDR3 region is CASSSDGGRNTEAFF. The CDR3 DNA follows: TGCGCCAGCAGCTCAGACGGGGGACGGAACACTGAAGCTTTCTTT.

The chain couples TRBV18 to TRBJ2-1, with D perhaps TRBD2 (5 bases). Germline CDR1 is KGHSH and CDR2 is LQKENI. There are 16 residues in the CDR3. Deletions cut 2 bases from V and 6 bases from J, with 17 bases between. Here the CDR3 DNA reads TGTGCCAGCTCACCAGAGCTACTAGTAGTCAGCAATGAGCAGTTCTTC. This codes for CASSPELLVVSNEQFF.

J is TRBJ1-5 and V is TRBV7-2; D is uncertain. The CDR3 is 13 residues long. Trimming left V 1 base short and J 6 bases short, with 7 bases between. Germline V gene lookup returns CDR1 SGHTA and CDR2 FQGNSA. For the CDR3, the DNA is TGTGCCAGCAGCTTAGACTCGGGTCAGCCCCAGCATTTT. Translated, it gives CASSLDSGQPQHF.

The V gene is TRBV25-1, the J gene TRBJ1-1; 8 bases are a match to TRBD1. This CDR3 has 14 amino acids. CDR1 and CDR2 (germline): MGHDK, SYGVNS. Losses at the gene ends were 6 bases for V and 2 bases for J; bases not matched to a gene: 5. This CDR3 reads CASRETGENTEAFF. As DNA, the CDR3 is TGTGCCAGCAGGGAGACAGGGGAAAACACTGAAGCTTTCTTT.

This chain uses TRBV6-1 with TRBJ1-5; no reliable D call. The CDR3 loop spans 14 amino acids. The germline V and J ends were trimmed by 2 bases and 4 bases, with 9 bases remaining between them. The germline V gene encodes CDR1 MNHNS and CDR2 SASEGT. DNA for the CDR3: TGTGCCAGCAGTGAATCGTCCTTTAATCAGCCCCAGCATTTT. Translation gives CASSESSFNQPQHF.

V is TRBV9 and J is TRBJ2-6; TRBD2 aligns across 10 bases. The germline gives CDR1 SGDLS, CDR2 YYNGEE. Trimming took 4 bases from V and 0 from J; bases not matched to a gene: 10. The CDR3 spans 19 residues. The CDR3 sequence is CASSPGTSAPLSGANVLTF. CDR3 nucleotides: TGTGCCAGCAGCCCGGGGACTAGCGCCCCGCTCTCTGGGGCCAACGTCCTGACTTTC.

The chain couples TRBV6-1 to TRBJ1-5; perhaps TRBD1 as D (5 bases). This CDR3 is built from 15 residues. Germline lookup yields CDR1 MNHNS and CDR2 SASEGT. The V end lost 1 base, the J end lost 4 bases, and 11 bases lay between the germline ends. The CDR3 loop is CASSEGPGLNQPQHF. CDR3 in DNA: TGTGCCAGCAGTGAAGGTCCAGGGTTGAATCAGCCCCAGCATTTT.